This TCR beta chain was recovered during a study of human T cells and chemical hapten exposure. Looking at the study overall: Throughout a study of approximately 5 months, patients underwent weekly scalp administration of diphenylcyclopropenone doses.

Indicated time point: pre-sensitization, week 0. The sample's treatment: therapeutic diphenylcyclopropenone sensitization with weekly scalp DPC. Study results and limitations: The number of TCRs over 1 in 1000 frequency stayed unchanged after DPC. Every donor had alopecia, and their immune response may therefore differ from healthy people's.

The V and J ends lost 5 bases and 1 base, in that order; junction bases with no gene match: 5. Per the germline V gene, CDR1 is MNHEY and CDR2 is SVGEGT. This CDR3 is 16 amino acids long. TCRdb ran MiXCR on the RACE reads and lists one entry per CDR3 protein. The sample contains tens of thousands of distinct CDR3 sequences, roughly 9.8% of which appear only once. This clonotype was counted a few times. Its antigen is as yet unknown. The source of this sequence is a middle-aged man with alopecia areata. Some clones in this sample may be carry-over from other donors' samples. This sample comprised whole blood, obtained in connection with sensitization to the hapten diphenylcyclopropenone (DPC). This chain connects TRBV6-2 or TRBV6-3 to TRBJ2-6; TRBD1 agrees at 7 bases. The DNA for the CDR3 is TGTGCCAGCAGTGCACACAGGGGTTCTGGGGCCAACGTCCTGACTTTC. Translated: CASSAHRGSGANVLTF.